Presented here are 2 T cell receptor beta chains from one specimen sequenced in a study of early T cells in non-severe SARS-CoV-2 infection (dated by TCRdb to about 2021). The library was made by 5' RACE. Sequenced on a NextSeq 500. TCRdb reprocessing: public reads trimmed at Q25 with fastp, clones called with MiXCR, in-frame beta chains kept. CDR3 protein duplicates are merged, each entry listing the most common genes and DNA. The sample table contains about 52,000 distinct CDR3 sequences; only one count was recorded for about 11% of them. The ten largest clonotypes hold roughly an eighth of the sample. Sample: whole blood. These receptor sequences come from an adult who was a healthcare worker with PCR-confirmed SARS-CoV-2 infection or an uninfected control (not recorded which).

This clonotype was detected a few times. The chain recombines TRBV5-1 with TRBJ2-7, with 7 bases that match TRBD1. The junction had 5 bases not matched to a gene; V was cut back by 2 bases and J by 3 bases. Germline CDR1 reads SGHRS; CDR2 reads YFSETQ. This CDR3 comprises 14 residues. The CDR3 sequence: CASSLPGTDYEQYF. The CDR3 DNA sequence: TGCGCCAGCAGCTTACCCGGGACAGACTACGAGCAGTACTTC.

This clonotype occurred many times. The J gene is TRBJ2-2, the V gene TRBV4-1; no clear D. Per germline, CDR1 MGHRA and CDR2 YSYEKL. CDR3 length equals 17 residues. The ends were cut back, 0 bases at V and 6 bases at J, with 17 bases in the middle. The CDR3: CASSQEEGLMGSGELFF. CDR3 DNA sequence: TGCGCCAGCAGCCAAGAGGAAGGGCTGATGGGGTCCGGGGAGCTGTTTTTT.